This TCR beta chain was profiled in a study of shared clonotypes between healthy human individuals. Overall study context: Plates per donor: three CD4 naive, three CD4 memory, two CD8 naive, one CD8 memory.

Unmatched junction bases numbered 10, after V lost 2 bases and J lost 6 bases. The CDR3 is made up of 18 amino acids. Per the germline V gene, CDR1 is SGHAT and CDR2 is FQNNGV. Data came from immunoSEQ multiplex PCR; TCRdb stores just in-frame clones and leaves some out. In the table there are roughly 520,000 clones, roughly 95% of which are singletons. The chain has TRBV11-2 and TRBJ2-2; TRBD2 matches at 12 bases. Sample: naive CD4+ T cells sorted from blood. Noted subset: CD45RA+ positively selected. This clonotype originated in a woman in her 30s in good health. CDR3 residues: CASSLLASGRAGAGELFF. The CDR3 coding sequence is TGTGCCAGCAGCTTATTGGCTAGCGGGAGGGCCGGGGCCGGGGAGCTGTTTTTT.